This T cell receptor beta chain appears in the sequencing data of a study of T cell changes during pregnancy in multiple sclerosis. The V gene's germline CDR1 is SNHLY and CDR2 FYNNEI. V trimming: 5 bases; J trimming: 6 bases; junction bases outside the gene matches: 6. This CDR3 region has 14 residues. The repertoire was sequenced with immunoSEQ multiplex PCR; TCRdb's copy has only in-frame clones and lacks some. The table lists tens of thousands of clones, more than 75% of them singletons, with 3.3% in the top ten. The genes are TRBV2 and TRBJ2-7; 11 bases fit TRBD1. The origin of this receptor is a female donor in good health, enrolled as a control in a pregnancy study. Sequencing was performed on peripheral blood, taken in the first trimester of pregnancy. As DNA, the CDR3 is TGTGCCAGCAGTCCACGGACAGGGGGCGGCGAGCAGTACTTC. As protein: CASSPRTGGGEQYF.